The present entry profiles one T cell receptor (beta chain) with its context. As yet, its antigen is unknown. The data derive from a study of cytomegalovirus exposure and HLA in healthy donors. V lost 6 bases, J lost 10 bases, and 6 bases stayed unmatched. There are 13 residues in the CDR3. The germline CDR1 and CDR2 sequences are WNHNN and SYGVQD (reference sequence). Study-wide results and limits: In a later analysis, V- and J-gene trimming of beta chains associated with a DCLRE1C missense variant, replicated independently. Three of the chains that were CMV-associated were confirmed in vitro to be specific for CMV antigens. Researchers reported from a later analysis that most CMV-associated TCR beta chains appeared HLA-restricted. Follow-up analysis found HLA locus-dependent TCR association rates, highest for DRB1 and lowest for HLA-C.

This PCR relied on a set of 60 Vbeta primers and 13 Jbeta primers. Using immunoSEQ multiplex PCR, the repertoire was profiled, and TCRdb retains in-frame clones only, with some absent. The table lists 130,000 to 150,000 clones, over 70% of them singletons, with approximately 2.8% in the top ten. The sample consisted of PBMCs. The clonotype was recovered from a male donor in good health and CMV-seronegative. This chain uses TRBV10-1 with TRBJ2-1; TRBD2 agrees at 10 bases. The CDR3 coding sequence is TGCGCCAGCAGCCCAAGACTAGCGGGCGAGCAGTTCTTC. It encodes CASSPRLAGEQFF.